Included here is one TCR beta chain sequence, with context. Its specificity is unknown. Mismatch with germline at one junction end may stem from a read error. The CDR3 has 14 amino acids. This sample was included in a study of molecular identifiers for immune sequencing clone quantification. Study conclusions and caveats: Underestimated sizes of highly expanded clones could result from identical TCR molecules that share a barcode.

Sorted cells numbering about 20,000 to 1,000,000, with 10%, 30% or 50% RNA, yielded the naive CD8 libraries. Isolation of naive CD8 T cells was achieved by sorting on a CD8+CD4-CCR7+CD45RA+ phenotype. Making the bulk TCR libraries relied on previously described methods and listed TCR primers. A single record per CDR3 protein comes from TCRdb applying MiXCR to the PCR reads. There are more than 450,000 distinct CDR3 sequences in the sample; 25% occur only once, and 0.7% to 0.9% lies in the top ten. Sequencing was carried out using naive CD8+ T cells from blood, with Jurkat cell RNA spiked in. Subset denoted: FACS-sorted CD8+CD4-CCR7+CD45RA+ naive T cells. V and J are TRBV12-3 or TRBV12-4 and TRBJ2-7; 8 bases agree with TRBD1. This sequence was found in a human donor in good health. Some libraries in this study had Jurkat cell RNA spiked in. The CDR3 loop reads CASSWGQATYAQYF. CDR3 in DNA: TGTGCCAGCAGTTGGGGACAGGCCACCTACGCGCAGTACTTC.